Listed below are T cell receptor beta chains from one sample, sequenced in a study of T cells in Graves' hyperthyroidism and ophthalmopathy. TCRdb reprocessed the multiplex PCR reads via MiXCR and lists one record per CDR3 protein. The sample lists fewer than 900,000 distinct CDR3 sequences; over 15% were seen once. The sample taken for sequencing was blood. The receptor set was obtained from a woman in her 50s with Graves' hyperthyroidism that later progressed to Graves' ophthalmopathy. Both conserved end residues are part of each CDR3. The D gene is left open where the match is weak. Size is stated for part of the rows, as once, few or many counts, or as a class when the clone is expanded.

CDR3 DNA: TGTGCCTGGAGTGCCGACAGGGGTCAGCCCCAGCATTTT; CDR3 protein: CAWSADRGQPQHF; clone size: many; V gene: TRBV30; D gene: TRBD1; J gene: TRBJ1-5
CDR3 DNA: TGTGCCAGCGGGCACCTAGCGGGGGGTCCCCGCACAGATACGCAGTATTTT; CDR3 protein: CASGHLAGGPRTDTQYF; clone size: NA; V gene: TRBV7-9; D gene: TRBD2; J gene: TRBJ2-3
CDR3 DNA: TGTGCCTGGAGTGTACCCAGTTTGAGGTCAGTCTACTATGGCTACACCTTC; CDR3 protein: CAWSVPSLRSVYYGYTF; clone size: NA; V gene: TRBV30; D gene: NA; J gene: TRBJ1-2
CDR3 DNA: TGTGCCAGCAGCCCTGGACTTTCCCCTGAGCAGTTCTTC; CDR3 protein: CASSPGLSPEQFF; clone size: NA; V gene: TRBV7-6; D gene: NA; J gene: TRBJ2-1
CDR3 DNA: TGTGCCAGCAGTTTTGGGTGGGCCCAGTACTTC; CDR3 protein: CASSFGWAQYF; clone size: few; V gene: TRBV12-3/TRBV12-4; D gene: NA; J gene: TRBJ2-5
CDR3 DNA: TGTGCCAGCAGCCAAGAGGGGCAGGGTGTTGAAGCTTTCTTT; CDR3 protein: CASSQEGQGVEAFF; clone size: many; V gene: TRBV3-1; D gene: NA; J gene: TRBJ1-1
CDR3 DNA: TGTGCCAGCAGCGGAACCCCGGGACTAGCGGATAGATGGGGCTCCTACAATGAGCAGTTCTTC; CDR3 protein: CASSGTPGLADRWGSYNEQFF; clone size: NA; V gene: TRBV11-2; D gene: TRBD2; J gene: TRBJ2-1
CDR3 DNA: TGTGCCATCGGTTCATCCACCGGGGAGCTGTTTTTT; CDR3 protein: CAIGSSTGELFF; clone size: few; V gene: TRBV10-3; D gene: NA; J gene: TRBJ2-2
CDR3 DNA: TGCGCCAGCAGCTTGGGCGGGCCTCAAGAGACCCAGTACTTC; CDR3 protein: CASSLGGPQETQYF; clone size: NA; V gene: TRBV5-1; D gene: NA; J gene: TRBJ2-5
CDR3 DNA: TGTGCCAGCAGAGAAGACAGGGGGTCTAACTATGGCTACACCTTC; CDR3 protein: CASREDRGSNYGYTF; clone size: few; V gene: TRBV7-9; D gene: TRBD1; J gene: TRBJ1-2
CDR3 DNA: TGTGCCAGCAGCGCCCGGGACCAAACAGATACGCAGTATTTT; CDR3 protein: CASSARDQTDTQYF; clone size: many; V gene: TRBV7-6; D gene: NA; J gene: TRBJ2-3
CDR3 DNA: TGTGCCAGCAGCTCGACAGGTCCCAATCAGCCCCACCATTTT; CDR3 protein: CASSSTGPNQPHHF; clone size: NA; V gene: TRBV2; D gene: NA; J gene: TRBJ1-5
CDR3 DNA: TGTGCCAGCAGCGAAACCGGGACGCGGAATGAAAAACTGTTTTTT; CDR3 protein: CASSETGTRNEKLFF; clone size: NA; V gene: TRBV9; D gene: NA; J gene: TRBJ1-4
CDR3 DNA: TGCGCCAGCAGCCAAGCGGCAGGGCTAAGATCTGAAGCTTTCTTT; CDR3 protein: CASSQAAGLRSEAFF; clone size: NA; V gene: TRBV4-1; D gene: NA; J gene: TRBJ1-1
CDR3 DNA: TGTGCCAGCAGTTTGTTAGGGGAGGGAAACACCATATATTTT; CDR3 protein: CASSLLGEGNTIYF; clone size: many; V gene: TRBV27; D gene: NA; J gene: TRBJ1-3
CDR3 DNA: TGTGCCAGCAGCTTAGCCGAGAATTCACCCCTCCACTTT; CDR3 protein: CASSLAENSPLHF; clone size: NA; V gene: TRBV7-2; D gene: NA; J gene: TRBJ1-6
CDR3 DNA: TGTGCCTGGAACTATCCTTTGGCTGGACAGAGGGAAAAACTGTTTTTT; CDR3 protein: CAWNYPLAGQREKLFF; clone size: many; V gene: TRBV30; D gene: NA; J gene: TRBJ1-4
CDR3 DNA: TGTGCCAGCAGCCAACAACAGGATTCACCCCTCCACTTT; CDR3 protein: CASSQQQDSPLHF; clone size: NA; V gene: TRBV4-2; D gene: NA; J gene: TRBJ1-6
CDR3 DNA: TGTGCCAGCAGTTACCCGGTTAATGAAAAACTGTTTTTT; CDR3 protein: CASSYPVNEKLFF; clone size: NA; V gene: TRBV6-2/TRBV6-3; D gene: NA; J gene: TRBJ1-4
CDR3 DNA: TGTGCCTGGCTCCCCTGGGGGTCGGGGACTGAAGCTTTCTTT; CDR3 protein: CAWLPWGSGTEAFF; clone size: many; V gene: TRBV30; D gene: NA; J gene: TRBJ1-1
CDR3 DNA: TGTGCCAGCAGCCCCTCTGGGCCTTACTATGGCTACACCTTC; CDR3 protein: CASSPSGPYYGYTF; clone size: NA; V gene: TRBV12-3/TRBV12-4; D gene: NA; J gene: TRBJ1-2
CDR3 DNA: TGCGCCAGCAGCTTGACCTCAGGGGGCGTCTGGGGCTACACCTTC; CDR3 protein: CASSLTSGGVWGYTF; clone size: NA; V gene: TRBV5-1; D gene: TRBD1; J gene: TRBJ1-2
CDR3 DNA: TGTGCCAGCAGTTATCGAGGGTTAGGGACAGATACGCAGTATTTT; CDR3 protein: CASSYRGLGTDTQYF; clone size: NA; V gene: TRBV6-2/TRBV6-3; D gene: NA; J gene: TRBJ2-3
CDR3 DNA: TGCAGTGCTAGAGATCCGAGAGGCGGGGGGGCTCGCGAGCAGTACTTC; CDR3 protein: CSARDPRGGGAREQYF; clone size: NA; V gene: TRBV20-1; D gene: TRBD2; J gene: TRBJ2-7
CDR3 DNA: TGTGCCAGTAGTATAGATCTTCCGGAAAATAACTATGGCTACACCTTC; CDR3 protein: CASSIDLPENNYGYTF; clone size: NA; V gene: TRBV19; D gene: NA; J gene: TRBJ1-2
CDR3 DNA: TGTGCCAGCAGCCAAGATTGGGCGCGCCTAAGCACAGATACGCAGTATTTT; CDR3 protein: CASSQDWARLSTDTQYF; clone size: NA; V gene: TRBV3-1; D gene: NA; J gene: TRBJ2-3
CDR3 DNA: TGTGCCACCAGTGGACCAACGACAGATACGCAGTATTTT; CDR3 protein: CATSGPTTDTQYF; clone size: many; V gene: TRBV24-1; D gene: NA; J gene: TRBJ2-3
CDR3 DNA: TGTGCCAGCAGTTTACGGTCTAGCGGGGGTTACCAAGAGACCCAGTACTTC; CDR3 protein: CASSLRSSGGYQETQYF; clone size: many; V gene: TRBV27; D gene: TRBD2; J gene: TRBJ2-5
CDR3 DNA: TGTGCCAGCAGTACCCTCAGGGGGAACTATGGCTACACCTTC; CDR3 protein: CASSTLRGNYGYTF; clone size: many; V gene: TRBV6-1; D gene: TRBD1; J gene: TRBJ1-2
CDR3 DNA: TGCGCCAGCACACGGGACACCCCCTACACTGAAGCTTTCTTT; CDR3 protein: CASTRDTPYTEAFF; clone size: NA; V gene: TRBV5-1; D gene: NA; J gene: TRBJ1-1
CDR3 DNA: TGTGCCAGCAGCGCCGGACGGGGGGGGGGGCAGCGAGAGACCCAGTACTTC; CDR3 protein: CASSAGRGGGQRETQYF; clone size: NA; V gene: TRBV9; D gene: TRBD2; J gene: TRBJ2-5
CDR3 DNA: TGCGCCAGCCCACGGGGACAGGGTGGCTGCGAGCAGTACTTC; CDR3 protein: CASPRGQGGCEQYF; clone size: once; V gene: TRBV10-1; D gene: TRBD1; J gene: TRBJ2-7
CDR3 DNA: TGTGCCAGCAGTTCCGGGGGCCAGGGAGGTCTTGGTGAAAAACTGTTTTTT; CDR3 protein: CASSSGGQGGLGEKLFF; clone size: NA; V gene: TRBV27; D gene: NA; J gene: TRBJ1-4
CDR3 DNA: TGTGCCAGCAGTTTATTAGCGGAAAGCTACAATGAGCAGTTCTTC; CDR3 protein: CASSLLAESYNEQFF; clone size: many; V gene: TRBV12-3/TRBV12-4; D gene: NA; J gene: TRBJ2-1
CDR3 DNA: TGTGCCAGCAGCGGTAGAGGGGGGCCTTTGGAGACCCAGTACTTC; CDR3 protein: CASSGRGGPLETQYF; clone size: many; V gene: TRBV7-9; D gene: NA; J gene: TRBJ2-5
CDR3 DNA: TGTGCCAGCAGCCAAGATCTGGTAGGCACAGATACGCAGTATTTT; CDR3 protein: CASSQDLVGTDTQYF; clone size: many; V gene: TRBV3-1; D gene: NA; J gene: TRBJ2-3
CDR3 DNA: TGTGCCAGCAGTCAGGGACAGTTCTTTCGCAATCAGCCCCAGCATTTT; CDR3 protein: CASSQGQFFRNQPQHF; clone size: many; V gene: TRBV2; D gene: TRBD1; J gene: TRBJ1-5
CDR3 DNA: TGCAGTGCCGGTTCAGGGTACGACGAAAAACTGTTTTTT; CDR3 protein: CSAGSGYDEKLFF; clone size: few; V gene: TRBV20-1; D gene: NA; J gene: TRBJ1-4
CDR3 DNA: TGTGCCAGCAGCGCCGGGACTAGCGGGGAGGCAGATACGCAGTATTTT; CDR3 protein: CASSAGTSGEADTQYF; clone size: NA; V gene: TRBV9; D gene: TRBD2; J gene: TRBJ2-3
CDR3 DNA: TGCGCCAGCAGCACTCGAGGACAGGGGTACGAAAAACTGTTTTTT; CDR3 protein: CASSTRGQGYEKLFF; clone size: many; V gene: TRBV5-1; D gene: TRBD1; J gene: TRBJ1-4
CDR3 DNA: TGTGCCAGCAGTCTACAGGGAGCCCTTAACTATGGCTACACCTTC; CDR3 protein: CASSLQGALNYGYTF; clone size: NA; V gene: TRBV2; D gene: NA; J gene: TRBJ1-2
CDR3 DNA: TGTGCCAGCAGTGAATTGGACACCTCCTATAATTCACCCCTCCACTTT; CDR3 protein: CASSELDTSYNSPLHF; clone size: few; V gene: TRBV6-1; D gene: NA; J gene: TRBJ1-6
CDR3 DNA: TGTGCCAGCAGCCCCCGGGGGGGACAGTTCGCTGGAAACACCATATATTTT; CDR3 protein: CASSPRGGQFAGNTIYF; clone size: NA; V gene: TRBV7-9; D gene: TRBD1; J gene: TRBJ1-3
CDR3 DNA: TGCGCCAGCAGCCAAACAGGGACAGGCACTGAAGCTTTCTTT; CDR3 protein: CASSQTGTGTEAFF; clone size: NA; V gene: TRBV5-1; D gene: TRBD1; J gene: TRBJ1-1
CDR3 DNA: TGTGCCAGCAGCCCATTTGGCTCGGGAAAAGAGACCCAGTACTTC; CDR3 protein: CASSPFGSGKETQYF; clone size: NA; V gene: TRBV5-6; D gene: NA; J gene: TRBJ2-5
CDR3 DNA: TGTGCCAGCAGCTCCGGGACAGTTAGCAATCAACCCCAGCATTTT; CDR3 protein: CASSSGTVSNQPQHF; clone size: NA; V gene: TRBV6-1; D gene: TRBD1; J gene: TRBJ1-5
CDR3 DNA: TGCGCCAGCAGCTTAGACAGCACGAATGAAAAACTGTTTTTT; CDR3 protein: CASSLDSTNEKLFF; clone size: many; V gene: TRBV5-1; D gene: NA; J gene: TRBJ1-4
CDR3 DNA: TGCGCCAGCAGCTGGGACGTGTTCTCCTACGAGCAGTACTTC; CDR3 protein: CASSWDVFSYEQYF; clone size: many; V gene: TRBV5-1; D gene: NA; J gene: TRBJ2-7
CDR3 DNA: TGTGCCAGCAGTCAACTCAGGGGGTTGGAAGGTTCACCCCTCCACTTT; CDR3 protein: CASSQLRGLEGSPLHF; clone size: NA; V gene: TRBV12-3/TRBV12-4; D gene: TRBD1; J gene: TRBJ1-6
CDR3 DNA: TGCAGTGCTACCGCGAGAGCTCCCTACGAGCAGTACTTC; CDR3 protein: CSATARAPYEQYF; clone size: NA; V gene: TRBV20-1; D gene: NA; J gene: TRBJ2-7
CDR3 DNA: TGTGCCAGCAGTCAACCGGGACTAGCGGGGGGGCCTACAGATACGCAGTATTTT; CDR3 protein: CASSQPGLAGGPTDTQYF; clone size: few; V gene: TRBV27; D gene: TRBD2; J gene: TRBJ2-3
CDR3 DNA: TGTGCCAGCAGTTTATCTCCTTACGGCGGGGCTAGCAATCAGCCCCAGCATTTT; CDR3 protein: CASSLSPYGGASNQPQHF; clone size: NA; V gene: TRBV12-3/TRBV12-4; D gene: NA; J gene: TRBJ1-5
CDR3 DNA: TGTGCCAGCAGCGAGGAACTAGCGGGGAGCAATGAGCAGTTCTTC; CDR3 protein: CASSEELAGSNEQFF; clone size: NA; V gene: TRBV2; D gene: TRBD2; J gene: TRBJ2-1